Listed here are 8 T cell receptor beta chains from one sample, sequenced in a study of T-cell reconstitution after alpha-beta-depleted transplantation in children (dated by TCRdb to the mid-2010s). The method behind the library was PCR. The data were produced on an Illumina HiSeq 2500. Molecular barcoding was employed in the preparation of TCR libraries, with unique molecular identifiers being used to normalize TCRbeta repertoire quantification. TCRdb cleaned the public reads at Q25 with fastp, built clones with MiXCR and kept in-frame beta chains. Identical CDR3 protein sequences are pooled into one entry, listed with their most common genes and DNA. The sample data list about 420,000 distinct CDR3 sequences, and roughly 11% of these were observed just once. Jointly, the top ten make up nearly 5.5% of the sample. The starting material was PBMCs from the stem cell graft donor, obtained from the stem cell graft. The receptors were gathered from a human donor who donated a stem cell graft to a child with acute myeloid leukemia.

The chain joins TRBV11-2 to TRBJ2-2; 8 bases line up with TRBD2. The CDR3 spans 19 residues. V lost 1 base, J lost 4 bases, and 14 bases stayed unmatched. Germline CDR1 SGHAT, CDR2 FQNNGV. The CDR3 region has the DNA TGTGCCAGCAGCTTAGGAGCTAGCTCCCGGGGGGGAACCACCGGGGAGCTGTTTTTT. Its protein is CASSLGASSRGGTTGELFF.

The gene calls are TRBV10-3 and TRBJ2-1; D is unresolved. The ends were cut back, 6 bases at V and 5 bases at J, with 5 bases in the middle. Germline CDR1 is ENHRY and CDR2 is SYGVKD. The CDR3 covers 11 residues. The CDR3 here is CAISVDNEQFF. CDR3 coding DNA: TGTGCCATCAGCGTAGACAATGAGCAGTTCTTC.

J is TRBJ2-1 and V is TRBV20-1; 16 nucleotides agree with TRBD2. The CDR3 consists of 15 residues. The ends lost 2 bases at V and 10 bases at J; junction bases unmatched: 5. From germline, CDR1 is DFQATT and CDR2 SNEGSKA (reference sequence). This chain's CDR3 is CSARLPGLAGGEQFF. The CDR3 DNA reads TGCAGTGCTAGACTTCCGGGACTAGCGGGAGGGGAGCAGTTCTTC.

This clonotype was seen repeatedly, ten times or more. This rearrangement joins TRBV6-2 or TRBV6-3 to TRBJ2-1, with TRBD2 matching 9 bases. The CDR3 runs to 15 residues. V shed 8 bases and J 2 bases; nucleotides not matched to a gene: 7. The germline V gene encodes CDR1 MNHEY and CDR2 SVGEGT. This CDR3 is CASVKAGGTYNEQFF. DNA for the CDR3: TGTGCCAGCGTCAAAGCGGGAGGAACCTACAATGAGCAGTTCTTC.

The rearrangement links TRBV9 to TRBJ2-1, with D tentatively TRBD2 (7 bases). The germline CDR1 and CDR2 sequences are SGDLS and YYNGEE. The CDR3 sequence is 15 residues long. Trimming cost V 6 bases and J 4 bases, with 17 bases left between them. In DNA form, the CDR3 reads TGTGCCAGCACCCAGGCGGGGGCCGATTACAATGAGCAGTTCTTC. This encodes CASTQAGADYNEQFF.

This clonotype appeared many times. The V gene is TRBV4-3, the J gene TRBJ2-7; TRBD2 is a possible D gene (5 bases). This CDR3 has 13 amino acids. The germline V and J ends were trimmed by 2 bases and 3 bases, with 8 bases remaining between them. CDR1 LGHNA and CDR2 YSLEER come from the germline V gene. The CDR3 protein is CASSQTLDYEQYF. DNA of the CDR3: TGCGCCAGCAGCCAAACACTAGACTACGAGCAGTACTTC.

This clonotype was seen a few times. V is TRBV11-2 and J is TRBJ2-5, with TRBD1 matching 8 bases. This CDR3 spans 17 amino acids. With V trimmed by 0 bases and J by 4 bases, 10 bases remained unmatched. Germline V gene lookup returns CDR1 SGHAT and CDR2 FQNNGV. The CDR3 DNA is TGTGCCAGCAGCTTAGAAAGGGGACAGGCTTCTCGAGAGACCCAGTACTTC. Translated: CASSLERGQASRETQYF.

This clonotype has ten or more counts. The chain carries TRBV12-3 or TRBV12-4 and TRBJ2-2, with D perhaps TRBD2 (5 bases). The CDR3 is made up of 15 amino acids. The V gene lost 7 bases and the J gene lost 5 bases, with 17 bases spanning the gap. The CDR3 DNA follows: TGTGCCAGCACCCTCGGCGGGTCGTGGACCGGGGAGCTGTTTTTT. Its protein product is CASTLGGSWTGELFF.